Listed below are T cell receptor beta chains from one sample, sequenced in a study of OX40 agonist ivuxolimab in advanced cancers. The repertoire was sequenced with immunoSEQ multiplex PCR; TCRdb's copy has only in-frame clones and lacks some. The table shows roughly 60,000 clones, with 80% to 90% occurring only once. The material was CD4+ or CD8+ T cells sorted from blood, obtained in a trial of the OX40 agonist ivuxolimab. The receptor source for this set is an adult with an advanced solid tumor such as melanoma, head and neck, liver or kidney cancer. The CDR3 runs from the conserved cysteine through the conserved F or W. Each record gives: V gene, J gene, clone size, D gene, CDR3 DNA, CDR3 protein. The D gene is left open where the match is weak. Size tells how often a clone was seen (once, few, many) or the class of an expanded clone, and some rows leave it out.

TRBV4-3,TRBJ2-7,NA,TRBD1,TGCGCCAGCAGCCAAGACATAGGGACAGGGGGGTGCGAGCAGTACTTC,CASSQDIGTGGCEQYF
TRBV7-9,TRBJ2-7,NA,TRBD1,TGTGCCAGCAGCTCAGGACAGGCCTCCTACGAGCAGTACTTC,CASSSGQASYEQYF
TRBV21-1,TRBJ2-1,NA,NA,TGTGCCAGCCTAGCCCTCCAGGGGGCTTACAAGATCTTCCATGAGCAGTTCTTC,CASLALQGAYKIFHEQFF
TRBV11-3,TRBJ2-7,NA,TRBD1,TGTGCCACCCGACAGGGTGAATCCTACGAGCAGTACTTC,CATRQGESYEQYF
TRBV7-8,TRBJ2-5,NA,TRBD1,TGTGCCAGCATCGAGGGAACAGGGGTGGAGACCCAGTACTTC,CASIEGTGVETQYF
TRBV7-1,TRBJ2-7,NA,NA,TGTGCCAGCAGCTTGGGGGGACTTTACTACGAGCAGTACTTC,CASSLGGLYYEQYF
TRBV11-3,TRBJ2-7,NA,NA,TGTGCCAGCAGCTTTTCCAGGGCCTACGAGCAGTACTTC,CASSFSRAYEQYF
TRBV23-1,TRBJ2-3,NA,NA,TGCGCCAGCAGTCAACGACTTACAGTGGACACAGATACGCAGTATTTT,CASSQRLTVDTDTQYF
TRBV2,TRBJ2-3,NA,TRBD2,TGTGCCAGCATGTGGACTAGCGGGAGTGGCACAGATACGCAGTATTTT,CASMWTSGSGTDTQYF
TRBV7-8,TRBJ2-1,NA,NA,TGTGCCAGCAGCTTAGCCCTTGACCCGGGGTACAATGAGCAGTTCTTC,CASSLALDPGYNEQFF
TRBV4-3,TRBJ2-7,NA,NA,TGCGCCAGCAGCCAAGAGAGACACAGGACCTACGAGCAGTACTTC,CASSQERHRTYEQYF
TRBV7-8,TRBJ2-2,NA,NA,TGTGCCAGCAGCTTAGATCTGGAGGGGGCTGCCGGGGAGCTGTTTTTT,CASSLDLEGAAGELFF
TRBV5-6,TRBJ2-7,NA,TRBD1,TGTGCCAGCAGCTTGGGGACAGGGGGGTACGAGCAGTACTTC,CASSLGTGGYEQYF
TRBV4-1,TRBJ1-2,NA,NA,TGCGCCAGCAGCCAAGAGAGACAGATTCTCTATGGCTACACCTTC,CASSQERQILYGYTF
TRBV11-2,TRBJ1-2,few,NA,TGTGCCAGCAGCTCCCTTCAGGGAGATGGCTACACCTTC,CASSSLQGDGYTF
TRBV19,TRBJ2-3,NA,NA,TGTGCCGCTTCAAGGGGGAGGGCAGATACGCAGTATTTT,CAASRGRADTQYF
TRBV7-9,TRBJ2-5,NA,TRBD1,TGTGCCAGCAGCTTAGCGGCAGGGGGCGCGGGAGAGACCCAGTACTTC,CASSLAAGGAGETQYF
TRBV2,TRBJ1-5,NA,NA,TGTGCCAGCAGTGAAACTAGCCCCCCTCAGCCCCAGCATTTT,CASSETSPPQPQHF
TRBV4-1,TRBJ2-5,NA,NA,TGCGCCAGCAGGCAAACAGGGTTTGGTGAGACCCAGTACTTC,CASRQTGFGETQYF
TRBV5-1,TRBJ2-3,NA,TRBD2,TGCGCCAGCAGCTTTTCTAGCGGGAAGGGGACGCAGTATTTT,CASSFSSGKGTQYF
TRBV19,TRBJ1-5,once,NA,TGTGCCAGTAGAAGCCAAGCAGGGGGCAATCAGCCCCAGCATTTT,CASRSQAGGNQPQHF
TRBV28,TRBJ2-7,NA,TRBD1,TGTGCCAGCAGTTTTGTGGGACAGGGACCCTACGAGCAGTACTTC,CASSFVGQGPYEQYF
TRBV6-1,TRBJ2-1,NA,NA,TGTGCCAGCAGCAGAGACCCCCAGGAATACGATGAGCAGTTCTTC,CASSRDPQEYDEQFF
TRBV11-3,TRBJ2-3,NA,NA,TGTGCCAGCAGCTTAGCACCGAGAGAAGCAGATACGCAGTATTTT,CASSLAPREADTQYF
TRBV20-1,TRBJ1-1,NA,NA,TGCAGTGCTATAGGTGGCACTGAAGCTTTCTTT,CSAIGGTEAFF
TRBV18,TRBJ2-5,NA,NA,TGTGCCAGCTCATCTCAGATGGAGACCCAGTACTTC,CASSSQMETQYF
TRBV7-8,TRBJ2-1,NA,TRBD2,TGTGCCAGCAGCCTCGGGGGAGGGCGGCACAATGAGCAGTTCTTC,CASSLGGGRHNEQFF
TRBV10-3,TRBJ2-7,NA,TRBD2,TGTGCCATCAGTGATCGGGGGGAGGACGCCTACGAGCAGTACTTC,CAISDRGEDAYEQYF
TRBV5-1,TRBJ2-1,once,NA,TGCGCCAGCAGCCCGAATGTCGGGGGAGGCTACAATGAGCAGTTCTTC,CASSPNVGGGYNEQFF
TRBV29-1,TRBJ1-3,NA,NA,TGCAGCGTTGTCCCCACAGGCAGGGCAGGGGGAAACACCATATATTTT,CSVVPTGRAGGNTIYF
TRBV9,TRBJ2-7,NA,NA,TGTGCCAGCAGCGTAGACGGGTCCGAGCAGTACTTC,CASSVDGSEQYF
TRBV6-1,TRBJ2-3,NA,NA,TGTGCCAGCAGTGAAGCGGCGTTTGCTAGCACAGATACGCAGTATTTT,CASSEAAFASTDTQYF
TRBV28,TRBJ2-7,NA,TRBD1,TGTGCCAGCAGTTTAGGGGACAGTTACTACGAGCAGTACTTC,CASSLGDSYYEQYF
TRBV10-3,TRBJ2-5,NA,TRBD1,TGTGCCATCAGTGAGTCGTTGGGGACAGAGGGGGAGACCCAGTACTTC,CAISESLGTEGETQYF
TRBV5-1,TRBJ2-3,NA,NA,TGCGCCAGCAGCCTACTCCCTCAGGTCACAGATACGCAGTATTTT,CASSLLPQVTDTQYF
TRBV7-3,TRBJ2-1,NA,NA,TGTGCCAGCAGCCCCGGGCGCGGAAGCGTTACCTACAATGAGCAGTTCTTC,CASSPGRGSVTYNEQFF
TRBV5-1,TRBJ2-3,NA,NA,TGCGCCAGCAGCTTGATTCCCACAGATACGCAGTATTTT,CASSLIPTDTQYF
TRBV27,TRBJ1-2,NA,NA,TGTGCCAGCAGCTCACAAGTTGGGGTTGGGTTAGGCTACACCTTC,CASSSQVGVGLGYTF
TRBV5-6,TRBJ1-3,NA,NA,TGTGCCAGCAGCCCGGAAGGGGAGGGAAGCACCATATATTTT,CASSPEGEGSTIYF
TRBV5-6,TRBJ2-2,NA,NA,TGTGCCAGCAGACTAAACAGGGAAAACACCGGGGAGCTGTTTTTT,CASRLNRENTGELFF
TRBV5-6,TRBJ2-1,few,NA,TGTGCCAGCAGCTTGCGGACAGCCAGCGCCCTATACAATGAGCAGTTCTTC,CASSLRTASALYNEQFF
TRBV6-5,TRBJ2-1,once,TRBD2,TGTGCCAGCTCTAGCGGGCCTTATTCCTACAATGAGCAGTTCTTC,CASSSGPYSYNEQFF
TRBV4-1,TRBJ2-5,NA,NA,TGCGCCAGCAGCCAAGGGGGACCTCAAGAGACCCAGTACTTC,CASSQGGPQETQYF
TRBV7-2,TRBJ1-5,NA,NA,TGTGCCAGCAGCTTCGACAGCGCCAATCAGCCCCAGCATTTT,CASSFDSANQPQHF
TRBV28,TRBJ2-6,NA,NA,TGTGCCAGCAGACCTCCCTATGGCTCCCTCTCTGGGGCCAACGTCCTGACTTTC,CASRPPYGSLSGANVLTF
TRBV7-3,TRBJ2-6,NA,NA,TGTGCCAGCAGCTTGGGAGGGGCCAACGTCCTGACTTTC,CASSLGGANVLTF
TRBV7-9,TRBJ2-7,NA,TRBD1,TGTGCCAGCAGCTTAGCGGGACAGGGGTACGAGCAGTACTTC,CASSLAGQGYEQYF
TRBV30,TRBJ2-7,NA,NA,TGTGCCTGGAGTGTGGATCTAGGTAGCTACGAGCAGTACTTC,CAWSVDLGSYEQYF
TRBV6-6,TRBJ2-3,NA,TRBD1,TGTGCCAGCAGTTACAGTGGGACAGGGAGAGATACGCAGTATTTT,CASSYSGTGRDTQYF